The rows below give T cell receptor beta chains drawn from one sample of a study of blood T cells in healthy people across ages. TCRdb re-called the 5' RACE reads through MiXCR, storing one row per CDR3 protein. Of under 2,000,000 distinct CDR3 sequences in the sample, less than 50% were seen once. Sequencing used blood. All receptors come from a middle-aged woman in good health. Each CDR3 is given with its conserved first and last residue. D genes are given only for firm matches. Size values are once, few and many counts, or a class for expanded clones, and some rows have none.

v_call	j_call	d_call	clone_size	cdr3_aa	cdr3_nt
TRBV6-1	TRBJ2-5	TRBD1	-	CAGSEMDREETQYF	TGTGCCGGCAGTGAAATGGACAGGGAGGAGACCCAGTACTTC
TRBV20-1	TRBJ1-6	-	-	CSAKDGVWGVHF	TGCAGTGCTAAAGACGGAGTCTGGGGGGTCCACTTT
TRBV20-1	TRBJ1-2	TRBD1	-	CSARDWARQGRGYTF	TGCAGTGCTAGAGATTGGGCCCGACAGGGACGTGGCTACACCTTC
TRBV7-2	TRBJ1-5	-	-	CASSLGVRSNQPQHF	TGTGCCAGCAGCTTAGGGGTTAGGTCAAATCAGCCCCAGCATTTT
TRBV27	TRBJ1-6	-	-	CASSLSTGLYSPLHF	TGTGCCAGCAGTTTATCTACAGGGTTGTATTCACCCCTCCACTTT
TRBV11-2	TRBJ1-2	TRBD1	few	CASSSGGQGKGGYTF	TGTGCCAGCAGCTCCGGTGGACAGGGGAAGGGTGGCTACACCTTC
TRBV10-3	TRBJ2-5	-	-	CAISGTTSTQETQYF	TGTGCCATCAGTGGGACTACGAGCACCCAAGAGACCCAGTACTTC
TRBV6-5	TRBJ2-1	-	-	CASSYPPYQSRDTRSSYNEQFF	TGTGCCAGCAGTTACCCTCCATATCAAAGCCGGGACACCCGGAGCTCCTACAATGAGCAGTTCTTC
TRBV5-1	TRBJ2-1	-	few	CASSGGQGPYNEQFF	TGTGCCAGCAGCGGAGGGCAGGGGCCCTACAATGAGCAGTTCTTC
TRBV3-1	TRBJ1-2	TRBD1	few	CASSQDLGGGYYGYTF	TGTGCCAGCAGCCAAGATTTGGGAGGGGGCTACTATGGCTACACCTTC
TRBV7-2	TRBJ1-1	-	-	CASSYSLGGGSTEAFF	TGTGCCAGCAGCTATTCATTGGGGGGGGGGAGCACTGAAGCTTTCTTT
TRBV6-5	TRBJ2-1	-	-	CASSYAHSSIQNEQFF	TGTGCCAGCAGTTATGCGCACTCATCGATACAGAATGAGCAGTTCTTC
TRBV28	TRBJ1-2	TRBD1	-	CASRTTGDRNYGYTF	TGTGCCAGCAGGACTACAGGGGATCGCAACTATGGCTACACCTTC
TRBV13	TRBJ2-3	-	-	CASSVGSEDTQYF	TGTGCCAGCAGCGTCGGGAGTGAAGATACGCAGTATTTT
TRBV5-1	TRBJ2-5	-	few	CASSLWEAAIETQYF	TGCGCCAGCAGCTTATGGGAAGCCGCCATAGAGACCCAGTACTTC
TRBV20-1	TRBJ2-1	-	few	CSATMTPQGEQFF	TGCAGTGCTACCATGACCCCGCAGGGTGAGCAGTTCTTC
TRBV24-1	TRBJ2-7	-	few	CATSDKTRVYEQYF	TGTGCCACCAGTGATAAAACCAGGGTCTACGAGCAGTACTTC
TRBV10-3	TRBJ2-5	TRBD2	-	CAISSPGTSGETQYF	TGTGCCATCAGCTCACCCGGGACTAGCGGAGAGACCCAGTACTTC
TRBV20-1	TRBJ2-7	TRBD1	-	CSARRGTGDYEQYF	TGCAGTGCTAGAAGAGGGACAGGGGACTACGAGCAGTACTTC
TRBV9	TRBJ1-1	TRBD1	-	CASSVDRVYTEAFF	TGTGCCAGCAGCGTGGACAGGGTGTATACTGAAGCTTTCTTT
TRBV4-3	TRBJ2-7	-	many	CASSQVVSYEQYF	TGTGCCAGCAGCCAAGTAGTCAGCTACGAGCAGTACTTC
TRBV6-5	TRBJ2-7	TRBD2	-	CASRTSADREQYF	TGTGCCAGCAGGACTAGCGCCGACCGGGAGCAGTACTTC
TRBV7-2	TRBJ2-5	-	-	CASGFDSDPEETQYF	TGTGCCAGCGGCTTTGACTCCGACCCGGAAGAGACCCAGTACTTC
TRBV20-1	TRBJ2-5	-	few	CSARPSESYQETQYF	TGCAGTGCTAGACCTAGCGAGTCGTACCAAGAGACCCAGTACTTC
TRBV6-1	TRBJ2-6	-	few	CASSEAVIALTF	TGTGCCAGCAGTGAAGCAGTCATCGCCCTGACTTTC
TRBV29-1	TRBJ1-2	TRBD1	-	CSAHKGDSYGYTF	TGCAGCGCCCATAAAGGGGACAGCTATGGCTACACCTTC
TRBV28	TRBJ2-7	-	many	CASSSGLYEQYF	TGTGCCAGCAGCTCGGGACTTTACGAGCAGTACTTC